This TCR beta chain was documented in a study of blood T cells in healthy people across ages (dated by TCRdb to between 2014 and 2017). Regarding the research as a whole: In model experiments, template switching captured about one uniquely barcoded TCR beta cDNA molecule for every two T cells. To avoid experimental bias, donors of different ages were distributed randomly across sequencing lanes. To track age-related changes in TCR beta repertoire diversity, the study relied on deep sequencing normalized with unique cDNA molecular identifiers. Four age groups were formed from the donors: young (average approximately 15 years), middle-aged (approximately 39), aged (about 62) and long-lived (about 80). Using the same blood draw, the study looked at two additional independent replicas of 1 million unique cDNA reads for two donors, one aged 18 to 29 and the other aged 80 or older. Points the paper makes about the study in general: As age increased, observed TCR beta diversity per million T cells dropped in a roughly linear way, and a significant reduction was already evident by age roughly 36. Because the CMV infection status of the donors was unknown, age-related changes in expanded clonotypes may potentially have been confounded. Observed TCR beta diversity correlated strongly with the percentage of naive T cells measured by flow cytometry. Since profiling was done on bulk unsorted PBMCs, naive and antigen-experienced compartments could not be conclusively compared. Estimates of total diversity based on one million sequenced T cells were considered lower bounds and underestimates. Compared with the aged group, more naive CD4+ T cells, fewer expanded clones and increased TCR diversity were shown by the long-lived group, suggesting age selection.

This clonotype was seen only once. Which antigen it targets is not known. Qualities for individual bases were not recorded, and no much larger clone is one base off. Library preparation was by 5' RACE. The sample was run on an Illumina HiSeq 2500. A second PCR of about 7 to 12 cycles was performed with a sample-barcoded 5' primer and a J-beta primer mix. Each TCR beta cDNA molecule received a unique molecular identifier from a template-switch 5' adaptor carrying 12 random nucleotides. Each sample yielded at least 2.5 million CDR3-containing paired-end reads. First-strand cDNA synthesis was performed from all RNA using the Mint cDNA synthesis kit, with priming by a TRBC-specific oligonucleotide. Following uracil-DNA glycosylase treatment, all cDNA underwent a first 18-cycle PCR with the universal primers M1SS and BC2_uni_R. As for the authors' bioinformatics: For normalization, 1 million high-quality reads, each with a distinct molecular identifier, were randomly selected from each sample. Instead of being binned into consensus sequences, reads that shared molecular identifiers were thrown out. MiTCR, with a Q25 quality threshold and the strictest error-elimination algorithm, was used for CDR3 identification, clonotype clustering and error correction. A nonparametric unseen species model with Euler transformation was used to estimate lower-bound total TCR beta diversity. The public reads were reanalyzed by TCRdb: fastp trimming at Q25, MiXCR alignment, in-frame beta chains only. Rows matching on CDR3 protein sequence are summarized as one entry with the most common DNA and genes. The V and J calls shown here were made by TCRdb, not taken from the authors' results. For this sample there are 850,000 to 1,000,000 distinct CDR3 sequences; just over 50% appear just once. The ten largest make up 20% to 25% of the sample.

The junction carries 13 bases between V and J, which are trimmed by 2 bases and 2 bases respectively. There are 15 amino acids in the CDR3, from cysteine to phenylalanine inclusive. The read is trimmed to its CDR3 DNA, 45 bases read in frame from base 1. Sequences SGHTA (CDR1) and FQGNSA (CDR2) are obtained from the germline V gene. The donors were roughly 40 Caucasian individuals from Russia, aged 6 to 90 years, who were systemically healthy. Each donor gave ten milliliters of peripheral blood, drawn into EDTA-treated Vacutainer tubes. Ficoll-Paque density-gradient centrifugation was used to isolate PBMCs, with at least 6 million per sample. Total RNA, at least 6 micrograms per sample, was extracted from PBMCs with Trizol reagent. The percentages of naive CD45RAhigh/CD27high T cells were determined by flow cytometry on a PBMC aliquot from every donor.

The sequence was obtained from a woman in her fifties or sixties in good health. Sample: blood. This sequence uses TRBV7-2 and TRBJ2-7; 6 matching bases give a weak D call of TRBD2. The CDR3 has the sequence CASSLMGDFPYEQYF. The DNA is as follows: TGTGCCAGCAGCTTAATGGGGGACTTCCCCTACGAGCAGTACTTC.